These 11 T cell receptor beta chains share one sample of origin, sequenced in a study of Graves' ophthalmopathy and Graves' hyperthyroidism (dated by TCRdb to the late 2010s). The sample was run on an Illumina HiSeq 2000. For repertoire sequencing, the TCR beta CDR3 regions were amplified from RNA transcripts. A first-round RT-PCR used HTBI primers with the Qiagen OneStep RT-PCR kit, followed by a second-round multiplex PCR, size selection and purification. The public sequencing data were trimmed at Q25 with fastp and processed into clonotypes with MiXCR by TCRdb, which kept only in-frame beta chains. When rows share a CDR3 protein, they turn into one entry using the most common DNA and genes. Recorded for this sample are about 640,000 distinct CDR3 sequences; roughly 41% of them occurred a single time. The biggest ten clones account for under 3.5% of the sample. The specimen sequenced was peripheral blood. The receptors originated from an adult man with Graves' ophthalmopathy.

The chain is built from TRBV9 and TRBJ2-7, with TRBD2 identical over 9 bases. V dropped 5 bases and J dropped 3; count of bases not matched to a gene: 6. The germline gives CDR1 SGDLS, CDR2 YYNGEE. The CDR3 length is 14 residues. The DNA of the CDR3 is TGTGCCAGCAGTGAAGCGGGGGGTTTCTACGAGCAGTACTTC. The encoded protein is CASSEAGGFYEQYF.

Ten or more counts support this clonotype. The chain carries TRBV10-3 and TRBJ1-2; a possible D gene is TRBD1 (5 bases). The V and J ends lost 4 bases and 4 bases respectively, with 13 bases between them. The V gene's germline CDR1 is ENHRY and CDR2 SYGVKD. The CDR3 covers 14 residues. CDR3 loop: CAISGQTSSYGYTF. CDR3 in DNA: TGTGCCATCAGTGGACAGACTTCAAGCTATGGCTACACCTTC.

This rearrangement joins TRBV29-1 to TRBJ1-1, with 7 bases identical to TRBD1. Germline assignment: CDR1 SQVTM and CDR2 ANQGSEA. V shed 6 bases, J shed 8 bases, and the junction held 12 bases outside the gene matches. The CDR3 sequence is 13 residues long. The DNA of the CDR3 is TGCAGCGTGACAGGGTACACCGGGACAGAAGCTTTCTTT. Translation gives CSVTGYTGTEAFF.

This clonotype was seen at least ten times. The rearrangement joins TRBV7-8 to TRBJ1-1; a possible D gene is TRBD1 (5 bases). CDR1 is SGHVS, CDR2 FQNEAQ, per germline. Trimming cost V 3 bases and J 7 bases, with 12 bases left between them. The CDR3 extends over 13 amino acids. DNA of the CDR3: TGTGCCAGCAGCTTTAATCAGGGTCTTGAAGCTTTCTTT. Residues: CASSFNQGLEAFF.

With regard to this clonotype: The junction does not match germline at one end; this may be a read error. The V gene is TRBV19, the J gene TRBJ2-5; weak D call: TRBD1 (6 bases). The CDR3 runs 15 residues. Germline CDR1 is LNHDA and CDR2 is SQIVND (reference sequence). The CDR3: CASGLRTDIQETRYF. The CDR3 region has the DNA TGTGCCAGTGGTCTCCGGACAGATATACAAGAGACCCGGTACTTC.

V is TRBV29-1 and J is TRBJ2-7, with D tentatively TRBD1 (6 bases). The V end lost 6 bases, the J end lost 0 bases, and 12 bases lay between the germline ends. CDR1 and CDR2 (germline): SQVTM, ANQGSEA. This CDR3 comprises 13 residues. CDR3 bases: TGCAGCGTAACGGGACAACCCTCCTACGAGCAGTACTTC. Translation gives CSVTGQPSYEQYF.

This clonotype was seen many times. This chain uses TRBV15 with TRBJ1-1; D may be TRBD1 (5 bases). CDR1 is LNHNV and CDR2 is YYDKDF in the germline V gene (reference sequence). Deletions cut 0 bases from V and 4 bases from J, with 15 bases between. The CDR3 runs to 16 residues. Here the CDR3 reads CATSRDRQLGGTEAFF. The CDR3 DNA is TGTGCCACCAGCAGAGACCGACAGTTGGGAGGCACTGAAGCTTTCTTT.

This clonotype was recorded many times. The J gene is TRBJ2-5, the V gene TRBV7-3, with D uncertain. The CDR3 is 14 amino acids. In germline, CDR1 is SGHTA, CDR2 FQGTGA. Trimming cost V 4 bases and J 2 bases, with 11 bases left between them. The CDR3 DNA follows: TGTGCCAGCAGCTCGCCGGGTCAACAAGAGACCCAGTACTTC. This sequence encodes CASSSPGQQETQYF.

Of note for this clonotype: This may be a read error, as it is one base from a much larger clone. The CDR3 nucleotides are TGTGCCAGCAGTTCCGGACAGGGGGCAAGTCGAGAAAAACTGTTTTTT. This translates into CASSSGQGASREKLFF. V is TRBV12-3 or TRBV12-4 and J is TRBJ1-4; 11 bases map to TRBD1. J was trimmed by 8 bases and V by 4 bases; bases with no gene match: 9. The CDR3 has 16 residues.

The gene calls are TRBV7-9 and TRBJ2-5, with a tentative D call TRBD2 (7 bases). The V end was cut by 3 bases, the J end by 5 bases, with 13 bases between. The germline gives CDR1 SEHNR, CDR2 FQNEAQ (reference sequence). The CDR3 runs to 14 residues. CDR3 sequence (DNA): TGTGCCAGCAGCTTTGGCGGGGGCGCGGAGACCCAGTACTTC. It specifies CASSFGGGAETQYF.

This clonotype was observed at least ten times. This chain joins TRBV24-1 and TRBJ2-2; 7 nucleotides match TRBD1. Per the germline V gene, CDR1 is KGHDR and CDR2 is SFDVKD. The CDR3 extends over 17 amino acids. J was trimmed by 0 bases and V by 3 bases; bases with no gene match: 6. The CDR3 here is CATSDRQGWANTGELFF. Written as DNA, the CDR3 is TGTGCCACCAGTGATCGACAGGGTTGGGCGAACACCGGGGAGCTGTTTTTT.